This TCR beta chain was observed in a study of blood T cell repertoires in COVID-19. Study-wide background: Italy, Spain and the United States were the sources of the convalescent and acute COVID-19 samples. The analysed material was cDNA or gDNA that came from T cells, B-cell-depleted T cells, or PBMCs.

CDR1 SGHAT and CDR2 FQNNGV come from the germline V gene. The CDR3 sequence is 16 residues long. V was clipped by 8 bases and J by 6 bases; unmatched bases: 13. Authors' processing steps: Using reference gene primer amplification, nucleated cell counts were estimated. Repertoires were generated with immunoSEQ multiplex PCR, while TCRdb's copy carries only in-frame clones and drops some. From that table come the V and J calls and clone size; the DNA was used to work out D and trimming. This sample carries 250,000 to 300,000 clones, approximately 86% of them seen once, and the ten largest clones take less than 4.5%.

The sample taken for sequencing was peripheral blood. The receptor was isolated from a young man with active or convalescent COVID-19. The chain couples TRBV11-2 to TRBJ2-2; 9 bases are a match to TRBD1. The CDR3 reads CASSKLGQGYPGELFF. The CDR3 nucleotides are TGTGCCAGCTCAAAACTTGGACAGGGGTACCCCGGGGAGCTGTTTTTT.